These 3 T cell receptor beta chains were sequenced from one sample in a study of blood T cell repertoires in COVID-19. TCRdb's table, derived via immunoSEQ multiplex PCR, lists solely in-frame clones and lacks some. This sample carries 90,000 to 120,000 clones, approximately 93% of them seen once, and the ten largest clones take about 1%. The sample comprised peripheral blood. Receptors were obtained from a man aged 55 to 70 with acute or convalescent COVID-19.

The chain links TRBV2 to TRBJ2-1, with unresolved D. CDR1 is SNHLY and CDR2 is FYNNEI in the germline V gene. The length of the CDR3 is 12 residues. Trimming stripped 4 bases from V and 5 bases from J, with 6 bases between. The CDR3 DNA sequence: TGTGCCAGCAGTGGCAGGAACAATGAGCAGTTCTTC. Encoded protein: CASSGRNNEQFF. Together with reference TRBV2 and TRBJ2-1, the CDR3 gives the full variable domain: EPEVTQTPSHQVTQMGQEVILRCVPISNHLYFYWYRQILGQKVEFLVSFYNNEISEKSEIFDDQFSVERPDGSNFTLKIRSTKLEDSAMYFCASSGRNNEQFFGPGTRLTVL.

The chain recombines TRBV25-1 with TRBJ2-3; D is uncertain. The CDR3 runs to 15 residues. Trimming removed 2 bases at V and 4 bases at J, with 13 bases between. CDR1 is MGHDK, CDR2 SYGVNS, per germline. The DNA of the CDR3 is TGTGCCAGCAGTGAACCCTCCGGCCGGGCAGATACGCAGTATTTT. Amino acid sequence: CASSEPSGRADTQYF.

The gene calls are TRBV2 and TRBJ2-1, with 9 bases aligning to TRBD2. The germline V gene encodes CDR1 SNHLY and CDR2 FYNNEI. This CDR3 has 14 amino acids. V lost 11 bases to trimming and J lost 3 bases; unmatched junction nucleotides: 8. As DNA, the CDR3 is TGTGCCGGGTCGACTAGCGGAATCTACAATGAGCAGTTCTTC. Protein: CAGSTSGIYNEQFF.